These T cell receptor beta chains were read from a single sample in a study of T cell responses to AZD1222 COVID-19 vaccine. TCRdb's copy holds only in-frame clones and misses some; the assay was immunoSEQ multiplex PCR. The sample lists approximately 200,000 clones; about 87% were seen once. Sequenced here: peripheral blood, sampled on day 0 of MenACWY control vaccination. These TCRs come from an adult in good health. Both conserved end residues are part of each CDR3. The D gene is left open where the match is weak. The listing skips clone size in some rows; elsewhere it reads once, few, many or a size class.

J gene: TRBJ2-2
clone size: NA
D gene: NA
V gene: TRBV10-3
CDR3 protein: CAISESSNTGELFF
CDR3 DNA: TGTGCCATCAGTGAGTCCTCAAACACCGGGGAGCTGTTTTTT

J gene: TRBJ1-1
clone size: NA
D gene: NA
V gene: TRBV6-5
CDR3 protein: CASSQPHLLGTEAFF
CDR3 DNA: TGTGCCAGCAGTCAGCCCCACTTACTGGGAACTGAAGCTTTCTTT

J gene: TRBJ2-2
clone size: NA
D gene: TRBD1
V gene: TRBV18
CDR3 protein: CASSPRGQGTGELFF
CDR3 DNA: TGTGCCAGCTCACCACGAGGACAGGGTACCGGGGAGCTGTTTTTT

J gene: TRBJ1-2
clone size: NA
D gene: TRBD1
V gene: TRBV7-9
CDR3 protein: CASSPQGGRFTNYGYTF
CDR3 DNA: TGTGCCAGCAGCCCCCAGGGGGGACGATTCACTAACTATGGCTACACCTTC

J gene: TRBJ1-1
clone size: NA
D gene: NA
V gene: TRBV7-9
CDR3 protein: CASSSTGSDTEAFF
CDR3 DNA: TGTGCCAGCAGCTCTACCGGTTCGGACACTGAAGCTTTCTTT

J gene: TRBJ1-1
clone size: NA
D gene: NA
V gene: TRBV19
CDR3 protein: CASFDRIENTEAFF
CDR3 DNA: TGTGCCAGTTTCGATAGAATCGAGAACACTGAAGCTTTCTTT

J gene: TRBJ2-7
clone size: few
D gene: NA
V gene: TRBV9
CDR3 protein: CASSGSGNEQYF
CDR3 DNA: TGTGCCAGCAGTGGATCTGGGAACGAGCAGTACTTC

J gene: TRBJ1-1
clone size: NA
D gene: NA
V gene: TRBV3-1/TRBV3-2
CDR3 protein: CASSQGLTVEAFF
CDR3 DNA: TGTGCCAGCAGCCAAGGATTAACCGTCGAAGCTTTCTTT

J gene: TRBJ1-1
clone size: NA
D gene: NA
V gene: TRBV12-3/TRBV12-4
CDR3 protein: CASSTTPGTEAFF
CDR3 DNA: TGTGCCAGCAGCACCACGCCCGGTACTGAAGCTTTCTTT

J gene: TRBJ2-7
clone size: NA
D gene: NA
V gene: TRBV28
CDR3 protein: CASSNRALSYEQYF
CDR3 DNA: TGTGCCAGCAGCAACCGGGCCCTCTCATACGAGCAGTACTTC

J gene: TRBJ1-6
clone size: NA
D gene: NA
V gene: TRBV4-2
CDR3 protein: CASSQAALGNSPLHF
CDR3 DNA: TGTGCCAGCAGCCAAGCGGCGTTAGGTAATTCACCCCTCCACTTT

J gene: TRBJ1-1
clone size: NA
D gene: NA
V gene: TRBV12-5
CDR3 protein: CASGLFGGVNTEAFF
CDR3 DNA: TGTGCTAGTGGTTTGTTCGGGGGCGTGAACACTGAAGCTTTCTTT

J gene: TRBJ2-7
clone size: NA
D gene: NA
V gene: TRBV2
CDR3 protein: CASTIDLSSYEQYF
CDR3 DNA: TGTGCCAGCACTATAGACTTAAGCTCCTACGAGCAGTACTTC

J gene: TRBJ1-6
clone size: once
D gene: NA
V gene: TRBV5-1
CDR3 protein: CASRGDMGPDSPLHF
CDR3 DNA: TGCGCCAGCAGAGGCGACATGGGGCCAGATTCACCCCTCCACTTT

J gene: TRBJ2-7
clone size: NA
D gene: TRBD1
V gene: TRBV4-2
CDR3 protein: CASSQDPMGQTEQYF
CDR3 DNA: TGTGCCAGCAGCCAAGACCCGATGGGACAGACCGAGCAGTACTTC

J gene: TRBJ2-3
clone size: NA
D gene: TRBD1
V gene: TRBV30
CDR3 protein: CAWSGGTGQYF
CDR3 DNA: TGTGCCTGGAGTGGCGGGACAGGGCAGTATTTT

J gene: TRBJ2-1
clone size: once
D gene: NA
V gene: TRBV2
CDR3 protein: CASSVSGPEQFF
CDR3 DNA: TGTGCCAGCAGTGTTAGCGGACCTGAGCAGTTCTTC

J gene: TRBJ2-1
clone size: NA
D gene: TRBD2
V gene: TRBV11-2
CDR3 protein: CASSPSGLAGRYNEQFF
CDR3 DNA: TGTGCCAGCAGCCCATCGGGACTAGCGGGGCGTTACAATGAGCAGTTCTTC

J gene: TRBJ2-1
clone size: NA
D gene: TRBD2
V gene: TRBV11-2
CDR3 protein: CASSTASGGAYEQFF
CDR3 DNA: TGTGCCAGCAGCACCGCTAGCGGGGGGGCCTATGAGCAGTTCTTC

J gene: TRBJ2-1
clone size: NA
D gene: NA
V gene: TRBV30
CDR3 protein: CAWSVMGYEQFF
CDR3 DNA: TGTGCCTGGAGTGTAATGGGTTATGAGCAGTTCTTC

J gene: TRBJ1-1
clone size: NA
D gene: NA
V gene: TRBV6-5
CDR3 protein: CASTTRWGDLAFF
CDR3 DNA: TGTGCCAGCACCACCCGATGGGGGGATCTAGCTTTCTTT

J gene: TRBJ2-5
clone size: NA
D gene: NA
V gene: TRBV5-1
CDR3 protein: CASSLAQGGLETQYF
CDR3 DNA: TGCGCCAGCAGCTTGGCTCAGGGCGGTTTGGAGACCCAGTACTTC

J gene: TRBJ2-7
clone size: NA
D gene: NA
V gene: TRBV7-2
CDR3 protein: CASRGPHSYEQYF
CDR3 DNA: TGTGCCAGCAGGGGCCCGCACTCCTACGAGCAGTACTTC

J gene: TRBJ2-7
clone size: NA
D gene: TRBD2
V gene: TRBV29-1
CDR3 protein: CSVGGLAGVREQYF
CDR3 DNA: TGCAGCGTTGGTGGGCTGGCGGGAGTAAGGGAGCAGTACTTC

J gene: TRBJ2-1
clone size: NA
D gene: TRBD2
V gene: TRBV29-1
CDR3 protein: CSAVRLAGGNEQFF
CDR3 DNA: TGCAGCGCTGTTCGTCTAGCGGGTGGCAATGAGCAGTTCTTC

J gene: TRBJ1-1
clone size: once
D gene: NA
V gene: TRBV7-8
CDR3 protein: CASTGETNSNTEAFF
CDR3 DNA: TGTGCCAGCACCGGGGAGACTAACTCGAACACTGAAGCTTTCTTT

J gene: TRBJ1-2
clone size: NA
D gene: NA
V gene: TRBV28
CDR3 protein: CASSSGDNYGYTF
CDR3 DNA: TGTGCCAGCAGTTCGGGGGACAACTATGGCTACACCTTC

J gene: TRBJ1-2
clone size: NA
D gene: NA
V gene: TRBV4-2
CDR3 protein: CASSQDPQGGYGYTF
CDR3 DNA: TGTGCCAGCAGCCAAGATCCCCAGGGTGGCTATGGCTACACCTTC

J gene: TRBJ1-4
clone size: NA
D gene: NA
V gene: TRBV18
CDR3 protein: CASSPRGANEKLFF
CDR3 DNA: TGTGCCAGCTCACCACGGGGGGCTAATGAAAAACTGTTTTTT

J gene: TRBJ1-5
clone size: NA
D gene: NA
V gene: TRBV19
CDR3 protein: CASSTGLFQPQHF
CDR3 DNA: TGTGCCAGTAGTACAGGGTTATTTCAGCCCCAGCATTTT

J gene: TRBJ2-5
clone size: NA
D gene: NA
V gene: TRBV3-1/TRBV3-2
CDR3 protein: CASSQGGTTQETQYF
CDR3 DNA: TGTGCCAGCTCCCAGGGCGGGACCACCCAAGAGACCCAGTACTTC

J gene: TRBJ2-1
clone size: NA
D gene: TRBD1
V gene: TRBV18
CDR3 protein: CASSPRQGADLGNEQFF
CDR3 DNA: TGTGCCAGCTCACCACGACAGGGGGCAGATTTAGGGAATGAGCAGTTCTTC

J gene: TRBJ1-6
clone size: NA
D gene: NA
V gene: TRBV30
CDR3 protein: CAWSVLRMPLHF
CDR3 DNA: TGTGCCTGGAGTGTACTTCGTATGCCCCTCCACTTT

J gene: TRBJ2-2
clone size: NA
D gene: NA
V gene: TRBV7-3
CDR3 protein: CASSSRGIGGNGELFF
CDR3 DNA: TGTGCCAGCAGCTCCAGGGGGATTGGAGGGAACGGGGAGCTGTTTTTT

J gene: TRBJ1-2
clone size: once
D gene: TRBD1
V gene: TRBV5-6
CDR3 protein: CASSLGQGKFGYTF
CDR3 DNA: TGTGCCAGCAGCTTAGGACAGGGTAAATTTGGCTACACCTTC

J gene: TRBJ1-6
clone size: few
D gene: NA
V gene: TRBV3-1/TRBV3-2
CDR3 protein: CASGGARGGSPLHF
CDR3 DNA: TGTGCCAGCGGTGGGGCCAGGGGAGGATCACCCCTCCACTTT

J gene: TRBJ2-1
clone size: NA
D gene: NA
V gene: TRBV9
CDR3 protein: CASSPSLSASGEQFF
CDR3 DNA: TGTGCCAGCAGCCCCAGCCTGAGCGCCTCTGGTGAGCAGTTCTTC

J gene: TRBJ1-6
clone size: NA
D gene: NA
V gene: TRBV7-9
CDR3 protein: CASSLGGINSPLHF
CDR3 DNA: TGTGCCAGCAGCTTAGGGGGGATAAATTCACCCCTCCACTTT